The present T cell receptor beta chain was sequenced within a study of CD8+CD57+ T cells in acquired aplastic anemia. Profiles of TCR beta VDJ and CDR3 were generated from a genomic DNA template. TCRdb re-called the reads through MiXCR, storing one row per CDR3 protein. The repertoire includes hundreds of thousands of distinct CDR3 sequences, approximately 56% of them detected once, and roughly 8% sits in the top ten. V trimming: 4 bases; J trimming: 0 bases; junction bases outside the gene matches: 8. The CDR3 is 16 residues long. The germline V gene has CDR1 SGHRS and CDR2 YFSETQ. The rearrangement joins TRBV5-1 to TRBJ2-5, with 8 bases identical to TRBD2. The sample taken for sequencing was sorted CD4+, CD8+, or CD8+CD57+ T cells (not recorded which) from PBMCs. This sequence was found in a human donor with severe aplastic anemia or a healthy control (not recorded which). The CDR3 DNA follows: TGCGCCAGCAGCACAAGGACTAGCTCGTACCAAGAGACCCAGTACTTC. Its translation: CASSTRTSSYQETQYF.